This T cell receptor (beta chain) was identified in a study of blood T cell repertoires in COVID-19. Overall study: Acute-phase and convalescent COVID-19 samples originated in the United States, Italy and Spain. T cells, B-cell-depleted T cells, or PBMCs provided the cDNA or gDNA that served as material.

Per the study methods: Reference gene primer amplification in the assay estimated nucleated cell counts. Using immunoSEQ multiplex PCR, the repertoire was profiled, and TCRdb retains in-frame clones only, with some absent. V, J and clone size are those of that table, while D and trimming were read from the DNA. The sample has tens of thousands of clones, about nine tenths seen once. This sequence was found in a man between 60 and 75 years old with active COVID-19. Sequencing was done on a sample of peripheral blood.

CDR3 sequence (DNA): TGTGCCAGCAGTAGGCCGGGACTAGACCCAAGTGAGCAGTTCTTC. Translating it yields CASSRPGLDPSEQFF. The V and J genes are TRBV27 and TRBJ2-1; 8 bases align to TRBD2. The length of the CDR3 is 15 residues. J gave up 9 bases and V 5 bases, and 12 bases lay outside the gene matches. The germline V gene encodes CDR1 MNHEY and CDR2 SMNVEV (reference sequence).